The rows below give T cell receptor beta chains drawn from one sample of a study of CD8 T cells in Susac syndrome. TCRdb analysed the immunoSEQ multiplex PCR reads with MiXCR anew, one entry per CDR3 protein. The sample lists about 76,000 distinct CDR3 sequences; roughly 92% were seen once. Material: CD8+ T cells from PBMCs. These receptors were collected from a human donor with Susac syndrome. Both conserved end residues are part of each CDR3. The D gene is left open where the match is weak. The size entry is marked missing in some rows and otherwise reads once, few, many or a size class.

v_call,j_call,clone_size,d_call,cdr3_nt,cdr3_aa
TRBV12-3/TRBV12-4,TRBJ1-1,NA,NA,TGTGCCACCAATATACACCTGAACACTGAAGCTTTCTTT,CATNIHLNTEAFF
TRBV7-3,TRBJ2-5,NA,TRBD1,TGTGCCAGCAGCTTAATAGTACAGGGGTGGGGGTTTGGGCAAGAGACCCAGTACTTC,CASSLIVQGWGFGQETQYF
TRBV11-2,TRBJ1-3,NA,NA,TGTGCCAGCAGCTTAGGGTGGGGAAAGGGGCATGGAAACACCATATATTTT,CASSLGWGKGHGNTIYF
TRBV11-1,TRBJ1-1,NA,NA,TGTGCCAGCAGCTTAGTCTTCAGGGGAGACACTGAAGCTTTCTTT,CASSLVFRGDTEAFF
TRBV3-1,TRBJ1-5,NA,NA,TGTGCCAGCAGCCAAGGAAGGGTACAACAGCCCCAGCATTTT,CASSQGRVQQPQHF
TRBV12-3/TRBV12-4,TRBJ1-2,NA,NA,TGTGCCAGCAAAGCAAGGGGTAACTATGGCTACACCTTC,CASKARGNYGYTF
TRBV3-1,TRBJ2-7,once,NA,TGTGCCAGCAGCCAAGGGGCTCTTCCCTCCTACGAGCAGTACTTC,CASSQGALPSYEQYF
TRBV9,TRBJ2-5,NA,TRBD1,TGTGCCAGCAGCGAGAACCTAGGGACAGGGGAGACCCAGTACTTC,CASSENLGTGETQYF
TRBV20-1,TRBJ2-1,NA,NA,TGCAGTGCTAGCCCAGACAATGAGCAGTTCTTC,CSASPDNEQFF
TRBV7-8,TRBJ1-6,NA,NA,TGTGCCAGCAGCTTAGCGTTTCCAGGATTAAATTATTCACCCCTCCACTTT,CASSLAFPGLNYSPLHF
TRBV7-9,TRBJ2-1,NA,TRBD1,TGTGCCAGCAGCTTAGCGGCGCACAGGGGCGCGGATGAGCAGTTCTTC,CASSLAAHRGADEQFF
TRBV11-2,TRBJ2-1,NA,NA,TGTGCCAGCAGCTTTGGAGGGGGTAATGAGCAGTTCTTC,CASSFGGGNEQFF
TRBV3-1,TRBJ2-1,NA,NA,TGTGCCAGCAGCCCGCGACAGGCATCGAGTTGGGATGAGCAGTTCTTC,CASSPRQASSWDEQFF
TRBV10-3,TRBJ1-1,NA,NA,TGTGCCATCACCAGGGACACGAACACTGAAGCTTTCTTT,CAITRDTNTEAFF
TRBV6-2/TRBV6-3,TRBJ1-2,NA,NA,TGTGCCAGCAGTTACTTGGCAGGCCCCACCGACTATGGCTACACCTTC,CASSYLAGPTDYGYTF
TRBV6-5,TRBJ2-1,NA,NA,TGTGCCAGCAGTTACGGCGTGGGGAGTGAGCAGTTCTTC,CASSYGVGSEQFF
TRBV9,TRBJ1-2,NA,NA,TGTGCCAGCAGCCCACGAGGACAGCCCGGCTACACCTTC,CASSPRGQPGYTF
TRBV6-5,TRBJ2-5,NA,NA,TGTGCCAGCAGTTACTCCATAGATGGGCCTAAAGAGACCCAGTACTTC,CASSYSIDGPKETQYF
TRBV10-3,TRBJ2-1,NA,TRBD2,TGTGCCATCACACCGGGGGGTCCCTCCTACAATGAGCAGTTCTTC,CAITPGGPSYNEQFF
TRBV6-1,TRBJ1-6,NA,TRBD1,TGTGCCAGCACGGCAGGGGGGTCCTATAATTCACCCCTCCACTTT,CASTAGGSYNSPLHF
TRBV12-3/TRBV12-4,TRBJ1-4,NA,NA,TGTGCCAGCAGCCCCCAGCGAATCCCAACTAATGAAAAACTGTTTTTT,CASSPQRIPTNEKLFF
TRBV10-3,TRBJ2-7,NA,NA,TGTGCCATCAGTGAGTCTGGGATCGGCGAGCAGTACTTC,CAISESGIGEQYF
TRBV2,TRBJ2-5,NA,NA,TGTGCCAGCAGTGTAGGGAGCGGAGAGACCCAGTACTTC,CASSVGSGETQYF
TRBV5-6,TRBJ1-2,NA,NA,TGTGCCAGCAGTATGGGAGGGGCAGTGGGATATGGCTACACCTTC,CASSMGGAVGYGYTF
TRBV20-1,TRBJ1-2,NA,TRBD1,TGCAGTGCTAGAGTCGGGACAGCCCCTGACTACCTCTATGGCTACACCTTC,CSARVGTAPDYLYGYTF